One and the same sample provided the 5 T cell receptor beta chains below, sequenced in a study of T cells in Graves' hyperthyroidism and ophthalmopathy. TCR beta CDR3 region amplification was performed from RNA transcripts. TCR CDR3 regions were first amplified by RT-PCR with HTBI primers. TCRdb reprocessed the multiplex PCR reads via MiXCR and lists one record per CDR3 protein. Seen here are around 300,000 distinct CDR3 sequences, around 13% observed once, and the top ten hold around 23%. The sample was blood. The source of these receptors is a woman in her twenties or thirties with Graves' hyperthyroidism.

DNA of the CDR3: TGTGCCAGCAGTTACTCTTCTTTCACAGATACGCAGTATTTT. Residues: CASSYSSFTDTQYF. This chain joins TRBV6-6 and TRBJ2-3; no firm D call. Germline V gives CDR1 MNHNY, CDR2 SVGAGI (reference sequence). This CDR3 is 14 amino acids long. The V and J ends lost 0 bases and 2 bases respectively, with 6 bases between them.

V usage is TRBV18 and J usage is TRBJ2-1, with 11 positions matching TRBD1. The J segment lost 5 bases and the V segment lost 3 bases, leaving 3 bases of the junction unmatched. CDR3 length: 15 residues. Germline-derived CDR1 and CDR2 are KGHSH and LQKENI. CDR3 sequence reads: CASSPTGQGDNEQFF. As DNA, the CDR3 is TGTGCCAGCTCACCCACGGGACAGGGGGACAATGAGCAGTTCTTC.

In DNA form, the CDR3 reads TGCAGTGCATCCCGGGGGTCCGAGCAGTACTTC. Residues: CSASRGSEQYF. The chain has TRBV20-1 and TRBJ2-7, with D tentatively TRBD2 (6 bases). This CDR3 is 11 amino acids long. The germline gives CDR1 DFQATT, CDR2 SNEGSKA (reference sequence). V was clipped by 6 bases and J by 6 bases, with 12 bases between them.

This clonotype has only a few counts. This chain uses TRBV3-1 with TRBJ2-1; 7 bases match TRBD1. V was pared by 0 bases and J by 5 bases, with 4 bases of the junction left unmatched. The CDR3 is 15 residues long. CDR1 is LGHDT and CDR2 is YNNKEL in the germline V gene (reference sequence). CDR3 bases: TGTGCCAGCAGCCAAGAGGGACAGATTAACAATGAGCAGTTCTTC. Its protein product is CASSQEGQINNEQFF.

This chain connects TRBV3-1 to TRBJ2-1; the D gene is possibly TRBD2 (5 bases). The CDR3 covers 15 residues. Germline V gene data show CDR1 as LGHDT and CDR2 as YNNKEL (reference sequence). V was clipped by 1 base and J by 0 bases, with 7 bases between them. CDR3 in DNA: TGTGCCAGCAGCCAAGTGAGCGGCTCCTACAATGAGCAGTTCTTC. Translation: CASSQVSGSYNEQFF.